These T cell receptor beta chains were read from a single sample in a study of identical twins. TCRdb re-called the 5' RACE reads through MiXCR, storing one row per CDR3 protein. The sample includes 500,000 to 600,000 distinct CDR3 sequences, roughly 21% of them seen just once. The data were also submitted as part of a second study, on T cells expressing NK-cell markers.

Material: CD4+ T cells sorted from blood. Source of these receptors: a woman between 18 and 30 years old in good health. Each CDR3 is given with its conserved first and last residue. A D gene is named only where the DNA matches it firmly. The size field is filled for only some rows; it gives once, few, many or a size class.

CDR3 protein,CDR3 DNA,D gene,V gene,clone size,J gene
CAIRQETYEQYF,TGTGCCATCAGACAGGAAACCTACGAGCAGTACTTC,-,TRBV10-3,few,TRBJ2-7
CASSQDRASGRFF,TGCGCCAGCAGCCAAGATAGGGCTAGCGGGAGGTTCTTC,TRBD2,TRBV4-3,many,TRBJ2-7
CASSPSGGSGNTIYF,TGTGCCAGCTCACCATCTGGGGGCTCTGGAAACACCATATATTTT,-,TRBV18,-,TRBJ1-3
CASSYGGEETQYF,TGTGCCAGCAGTTACGGGGGGGAAGAGACCCAGTACTTC,TRBD2,TRBV6-5,-,TRBJ2-5
CASSLGGSGLYNEQFF,TGTGCCAGCAGCTTAGGCGGGAGCGGGTTATACAATGAGCAGTTCTTC,TRBD2,TRBV7-2,few,TRBJ2-1
CASSFSFRGSYNEQFF,TGCGCCAGCAGCTTTTCCTTCAGGGGCTCCTACAATGAGCAGTTCTTC,-,TRBV5-1,-,TRBJ2-1
CASSQGQRGKNIQYF,TGTGCCAGCAGCCAAGGCCAGCGGGGGAAAAACATTCAGTACTTC,TRBD2,TRBV4-2,-,TRBJ2-4
CASSARLAGGIETQYF,TGTGCCAGCAGTGCCCGACTAGCGGGGGGCATAGAGACCCAGTACTTC,TRBD2,TRBV12-3/TRBV12-4,few,TRBJ2-5
CRPSGSPLGAQYF,TGCAGACCGAGCGGGAGTCCCCTGGGGGCCCAGTACTTC,TRBD2,TRBV20-1,few,TRBJ2-5
CASSFISGYGYTF,TGTGCCAGCAGTTTTATATCAGGTTATGGCTACACCTTC,-,TRBV12-3/TRBV12-4,-,TRBJ1-2
CASRGVNSHEQYF,TGTGCCAGCAGGGGGGTAAACTCCCACGAGCAGTACTTC,-,TRBV6-1,-,TRBJ2-7
CASSSTGGWSYGYTF,TGTGCCAGCAGCTCTACAGGGGGTTGGAGCTATGGCTACACCTTC,TRBD1,TRBV7-9,-,TRBJ1-2
CSAMRPGVGDEQYF,TGCAGTGCTATGCGTCCGGGGGTAGGGGACGAGCAGTACTTC,-,TRBV20-1,many,TRBJ2-7
CASSPLGAGTAAGYTF,TGCGCCAGCAGCCCCCTCGGCGCCGGGACAGCAGCTGGCTACACCTTC,TRBD1,TRBV5-1,-,TRBJ1-2
CSAEGPGLGVRTQYF,TGCAGTGCCGAAGGCCCGGGACTAGGGGTACGGACCCAGTACTTC,TRBD2,TRBV20-1,-,TRBJ2-5
CASDRYSLNTEAFF,TGTGCCAGCGACAGATACTCTCTGAACACTGAAGCTTTCTTT,-,TRBV5-8,-,TRBJ1-1
CASSPQWRGGLETQYF,TGTGCCAGCAGTCCACAGTGGCGGGGGGGCCTGGAGACCCAGTACTTC,TRBD2,TRBV6-1,few,TRBJ2-5
CASRDRQGRSTEAFF,TGTGCCAGCAGGGATCGACAGGGAAGAAGCACTGAAGCTTTCTTT,TRBD1,TRBV12-3/TRBV12-4,many,TRBJ1-1
CSAPEDLGYTF,TGCAGTGCCCCAGAGGATCTGGGCTACACCTTC,-,TRBV20-1,-,TRBJ1-2
CSVGQQSYEQYF,TGCAGCGTTGGGCAGCAGTCCTACGAGCAGTACTTC,-,TRBV29-1,-,TRBJ2-7
CSASVTYTQPQHF,TGCAGTGCTAGCGTAACGTACACTCAGCCCCAGCATTTT,-,TRBV20-1,few,TRBJ1-5
CASSRSSGRSDEQYF,TGTGCCAGCAGTCGTTCTAGCGGGAGAAGTGACGAGCAGTACTTC,TRBD2,TRBV7-9,many,TRBJ2-7
CASSLSDGAYEQYF,TGTGCCAGCAGCCTCTCGGACGGAGCCTACGAGCAGTACTTC,-,TRBV11-2,-,TRBJ2-7
CASSYRDSLNGYTF,TGTGCCAGCAGTTACAGGGACAGTCTCAATGGCTACACCTTC,TRBD1,TRBV6-5,-,TRBJ1-2
CASSLVAGLATQYF,TGTGCCAGCAGCTTAGTTGCAGGTCTAGCTACGCAGTATTTT,-,TRBV7-2,few,TRBJ2-3
CASSPDSGRRVTDTQYF,TGTGCCAGCAGTCCGGATAGCGGGAGGAGGGTAACAGATACGCAGTATTTT,TRBD2,TRBV9,-,TRBJ2-3
CSAFSGNTGELFF,TGCAGTGCTTTTAGCGGGAACACCGGGGAGCTGTTTTTT,-,TRBV20-1,-,TRBJ2-2
CASSLRWREGYHNEQFF,TGTGCCAGCAGTTTGAGGTGGCGGGAGGGCTACCACAATGAGCAGTTCTTC,TRBD2,TRBV12-3/TRBV12-4,few,TRBJ2-1
CASSQGFGGGLSYEQYF,TGTGCCAGCAGCCAAGGGTTTGGCGGGGGACTCTCCTACGAGCAGTACTTC,TRBD2,TRBV3-1,few,TRBJ2-7
CARAGGDTQYF,TGTGCCAGGGCAGGGGGAGATACGCAGTATTTT,TRBD1,TRBV7-9,-,TRBJ2-3
CASSLGTASGELFF,TGTGCCAGCTCCCTCGGGACGGCGTCCGGGGAGCTGTTTTTT,-,TRBV18,-,TRBJ2-2
CASGFSRLAGYNEQFF,TGTGCCAGCGGCTTTTCACGACTAGCGGGTTACAATGAGCAGTTCTTC,TRBD2,TRBV12-3/TRBV12-4,few,TRBJ2-1
CAIGQGIDQPQHF,TGTGCCATCGGACAGGGTATAGATCAGCCCCAGCATTTT,TRBD1,TRBV10-3,-,TRBJ1-5
CASSSLGRQYF,TGTGCCAGCAGCTCACTAGGGAGGCAGTACTTC,-,TRBV7-2,few,TRBJ2-7
CASSLFRAVYTGELFF,TGTGCCAGCAGCTTGTTTCGGGCCGTCTACACCGGGGAGCTGTTTTTT,-,TRBV5-6,once,TRBJ2-2
CSAYLIAYNEQFF,TGCAGTGCTTACTTGATCGCCTACAATGAGCAGTTCTTC,-,TRBV20-1,few,TRBJ2-1
CASSPPRKSGANVLTF,TGTGCCAGCAGCCCCCCCCGAAAGTCTGGGGCCAACGTCCTGACTTTC,-,TRBV7-2,few,TRBJ2-6
CASSRGTVSYNEQFF,TGTGCCAGCAGCCGGGGGACGGTCTCCTACAATGAGCAGTTCTTC,-,TRBV7-8,few,TRBJ2-1
CASSQVAFTDTQYF,TGCGCCAGCAGCCAGGTAGCTTTTACAGATACGCAGTATTTT,-,TRBV4-3,few,TRBJ2-3
CASSYRAGGVTDTQYF,TGTGCCAGCAGTTACAGAGCGGGAGGAGTAACAGATACGCAGTATTTT,TRBD2,TRBV6-5,few,TRBJ2-3
CASSVGSGTNRETQYF,TGTGCCAGCAGCGTAGGTAGCGGGACCAACCGGGAGACCCAGTACTTC,TRBD2,TRBV9,few,TRBJ2-5
CASSGLGGETQYF,TGTGCCAGCAGCGGACTGGGGGGAGAGACCCAGTACTTC,-,TRBV27,once,TRBJ2-5
CASSFRPPGVFRETQYF,TGTGCCAGCAGTTTCAGGCCCCCGGGGGTATTCCGAGAGACCCAGTACTTC,-,TRBV27,few,TRBJ2-5
CASNDDTGELFF,TGTGCCAGCAACGACGACACCGGGGAGCTGTTTTTT,-,TRBV12-3/TRBV12-4,few,TRBJ2-2
CASSQVWHNEQFF,TGTGCCAGCAGCCAAGTCTGGCACAATGAGCAGTTCTTC,-,TRBV3-1,-,TRBJ2-1
CASSIGRGQGKTF,TGTGCCAGTAGTATAGGACGTGGACAGGGTAAAACCTTC,TRBD1,TRBV19,-,TRBJ1-2
CASSLRTGTYGYTF,TGTGCCAGCAGTTTAAGGACAGGGACCTATGGCTACACCTTC,TRBD1,TRBV12-3/TRBV12-4,few,TRBJ1-2
CSVDRGFNEQYF,TGCAGCGTTGATCGGGGGTTTAACGAGCAGTACTTC,-,TRBV29-1,few,TRBJ2-7
CSVEKGAGREQFF,TGCAGCGTTGAAAAAGGCGCCGGGCGCGAGCAGTTCTTC,-,TRBV29-1,few,TRBJ2-1